These 32 T cell receptor beta chains originate from one sample sequenced in a study of shared clonotypes between healthy human individuals. The naive CD8 subset, CD45RO-negative cells positively selected for CCR7, excluded terminally differentiated effector memory CD45RA+ cells. Only in-frame clones appear in the TCRdb table, and some are missing; sequencing was by immunoSEQ multiplex PCR. The profile shows roughly 2.1 million clones, 85% to 95% of them singletons. Sequenced sample: naive CD8+ T cells from PBMCs. These receptors came from a man aged 18 to 30 in good health. Some clones in this sample may be carry-over from other donors' samples.

The V call is TRBV11-1, the J call TRBJ1-1; 8 bases map to TRBD1. The CDR3 totals 15 residues. The V gene end was trimmed by 4 bases and the J gene end by 9 bases; junction bases not matched to a gene: 13. Germline assignment: CDR1 SGHAT and CDR2 FQDESV (reference sequence). This CDR3 reads CASSSTSGQATQAFF. The CDR3, as DNA: TGTGCCAGCAGCTCTACGTCGGGACAGGCGACACAAGCTTTCTTT.

The chain links TRBV11-2 to TRBJ1-3; no clear D. Germline V CDR1 and CDR2: SGHAT, FQNNGV. The V and J ends lost 0 bases and 0 bases respectively, with 15 bases between them. The CDR3 consists of 18 residues. Here the CDR3 reads CASSLEPKGFSSGNTIYF. The CDR3 nucleotides are TGTGCCAGCAGCTTAGAACCTAAGGGATTTTCCTCTGGAAACACCATATATTTT.

The chain links TRBV27 to TRBJ2-7; D is tentatively TRBD1 or TRBD2 (5 bases each). The CDR3 runs 13 residues. The V and J ends lost 10 bases and 0 bases respectively, with 13 bases between them. CDR1 is MNHEY, CDR2 SMNVEV, per germline (reference sequence). CDR3 residues: CATGAGSSYEQYF. For the CDR3, the DNA is TGTGCCACCGGGGCAGGGAGCTCCTACGAGCAGTACTTC.

This sequence joins TRBV7-8 and TRBJ1-3; unclear D gene. CDR1 and CDR2 (germline): SGHVS, FQNEAQ. Trimming shortened V by 2 bases and J by 0 bases, and 14 bases separated the two germline ends. This CDR3 contains 17 residues. CDR3 protein: CASSLFFEGYSGNTIYF. In DNA, the CDR3 is TGTGCCAGCAGCTTATTTTTTGAGGGCTACTCTGGAAACACCATATATTTT.

The chain links TRBV4-3 to TRBJ2-3; 11 bases match TRBD2. In germline, CDR1 is LGHNA, CDR2 YSLEER. J lost 5 bases, V lost 0 bases, and 10 bases had no gene match. The CDR3 runs 18 residues. CDR3 DNA sequence: TGCGCCAGCAGCCAAGATTGGTTAACTAGCGGGAGTCGAGATACGCAGTATTTT. Residues: CASSQDWLTSGSRDTQYF.

The chain employs TRBV5-1 and TRBJ1-1; perhaps TRBD1 as D (5 bases). In germline, CDR1 is SGHRS, CDR2 YFSETQ. Trimming took 3 bases from V and 5 from J, leaving 17 bases between them. The CDR3 is 15 amino acids. CDR3 bases: TGCGCCAGCAGCTATATGGGGACCGGCGGGACTGAAGCTTTCTTT. Amino acids: CASSYMGTGGTEAFF.

In DNA form, the CDR3 reads TGTGCCAGCAGCCCCACGGCTAGCGGGGTGGAAGAGACCCAGTACTTC. Its translation is CASSPTASGVEETQYF. The rearrangement links TRBV7-9 to TRBJ2-5; 9 bases align to TRBD2. The germline V gene has CDR1 SEHNR and CDR2 FQNEAQ (reference sequence). Unmatched junction bases numbered 10, after V lost 5 bases and J lost 3 bases. This CDR3 has 16 amino acids.

This sequence joins TRBV5-6 and TRBJ1-4; D is possibly TRBD1 (5 bases). The CDR3 has 17 amino acids. Trimming stripped 2 bases from V and 6 bases from J, with 20 bases between. The germline V gene has CDR1 SGHDT and CDR2 YYEEEE. Here the CDR3 DNA reads TGTGCCAGCAGCTTTTCCTCAGGTTTGGGGACGGATGAAAAACTGTTTTTT. This encodes CASSFSSGLGTDEKLFF. The whole variable domain, filled in from reference TRBV5-6 and TRBJ1-4, reads DAGVTQSPTHLIKTRGQQVTLRCSPKSGHDTVSWYQQALGQGPQFIFQYYEEEERQRGNFPDRFSGHQFPNYSSELNVNALLLGDSALYLCASSFSSGLGTDEKLFFGSGTQLSVL.

This chain connects TRBV14 to TRBJ1-5; tentatively, D is TRBD1 (5 bases). Germline values: CDR1 SGHDN, CDR2 FVKESK. V was shortened by 1 base and J by 7 bases, with 11 bases between the two germline ends. The CDR3 spans 14 residues. The CDR3 sequence is CASSQAGVLQPQHF. The CDR3 nucleotides read TGTGCCAGCAGCCAAGCGGGGGTCCTGCAGCCCCAGCATTTT.

The chain uses TRBV19 and TRBJ1-3; D is unresolved. CDR1 and CDR2 (germline): LNHDA, SQIVND (reference sequence). There are 14 residues in the CDR3. The V end was cut by 6 bases, the J end by 0 bases, with 9 bases between. The CDR3 DNA is TGTGCCAGTAGCCCCGGCGGCTCTGGAAACACCATATATTTT. It specifies CASSPGGSGNTIYF.

This clone occurred once. The chain has TRBV6-1 and TRBJ1-5; D perhaps matches TRBD1 (6 bases). The CDR3 has 15 residues. The V end was cut by 5 bases, the J end by 1 base, with 12 bases between. Germline V gene data show CDR1 as MNHNS and CDR2 as SASEGT. CDR3 sequence: CASSQQGGSNQPQHF. The CDR3 DNA follows: TGTGCCAGCAGTCAACAGGGAGGGAGCAATCAGCCCCAGCATTTT.

This clone was seen only once. V and J are TRBV5-1 and TRBJ1-2, with D possibly being TRBD1 (5 bases). The CDR3 covers 13 residues. Per germline, CDR1 SGHRS and CDR2 YFSETQ. V dropped 6 bases and J dropped 6 bases, with 15 bases sitting between them. As DNA, the CDR3 is TGCGCCAGCACCTTTCGCGGGGGGAATGGCTACACCTTC. This codes for CASTFRGGNGYTF.

CDR3 nucleotide sequence: TGTGCCAGCAGCCCGGCCGGGACAGGTGTTAACTATGGCTACACCTTC. Protein product: CASSPAGTGVNYGYTF. This chain uses TRBV9 with TRBJ1-2; 8 nucleotides agree with TRBD1. The CDR3 covers 16 residues. Germline V CDR1 and CDR2: SGDLS, YYNGEE. With 4 bases clipped from V and 1 base from J, the junction kept 9 bases outside the gene matches.

The chain combines TRBV7-2 with TRBJ2-6; TRBD2 is a possible D gene (6 bases). V was pared by 0 bases and J by 1 base, with 10 bases between. The CDR3 has 17 amino acids. Germline V gene data show CDR1 as SGHTA and CDR2 as FQGNSA. CDR3 nucleotide sequence: TGTGCCAGCAGCTTAGCCTGGAGGGTGTCTGGGGCCAACGTCCTGACTTTC. It yields the protein CASSLAWRVSGANVLTF.

The chain couples TRBV27 to TRBJ2-7; D not resolved. The CDR3 covers 15 residues. Germline V gives CDR1 MNHEY, CDR2 SMNVEV (reference sequence). Trimming pared 3 bases from V and 2 bases from J, leaving 14 bases between. The CDR3, as DNA: TGTGCCAGCAGTTTGACTTTAGGGCCAGCCTACGAGCAGTACTTC. It yields the protein CASSLTLGPAYEQYF.

V and J are TRBV29-1 and TRBJ2-7; D may be TRBD1 (6 bases). Trimming took 6 bases from V and 3 from J, leaving 12 bases between them. Germline V lookup: CDR1 SQVTM, CDR2 ANQGSEA. The CDR3 covers 12 residues. CDR3 sequence: CSVARDNYEQYF. The CDR3, as DNA: TGCAGCGTCGCCCGGGACAACTACGAGCAGTACTTC.

The V gene is TRBV7-9, the J gene TRBJ2-5; 10 nucleotides match TRBD2. J gave up 5 bases and V 3 bases, and 9 bases lay outside the gene matches. Germline values: CDR1 SEHNR, CDR2 FQNEAQ (reference sequence). The CDR3 loop spans 16 amino acids. The CDR3 region is CASSFGSLAGRETQYF. The CDR3 DNA reads as TGTGCCAGCAGCTTCGGGTCACTAGCGGGAAGGGAGACCCAGTACTTC.

The V gene is TRBV13, the J gene TRBJ1-1; D might be TRBD1 (5 bases). The CDR3 loop spans 13 amino acids. V lost 6 bases to trimming and J lost 7 bases, with 15 bases between them. Germline V gene sequence: CDR1 PRHDT, CDR2 FYEKMQ (reference sequence). This chain's CDR3 is CASSPGTRFEAFF. As DNA, the CDR3 is TGTGCCAGCAGTCCCGGGACGAGGTTTGAAGCTTTCTTT.

This sequence joins TRBV27 and TRBJ1-1; TRBD1 is a possible D gene (5 bases). The germline V and J ends were trimmed by 5 bases and 4 bases, with 14 bases remaining between them. Per the germline V gene, CDR1 is MNHEY and CDR2 is SMNVEV (reference sequence). The CDR3 covers 14 residues. The CDR3 nucleotides read TGTGCCAGCAGTCTCCTTGTGGGGACCACTGAAGCTTTCTTT. Residues: CASSLLVGTTEAFF.

The chain carries TRBV28 and TRBJ2-2, with D possibly matching TRBD1 (7 bases). Germline V gene sequence: CDR1 MDHEN, CDR2 SYDVKM. This CDR3 spans 15 amino acids. Trimming removed 1 base from V and 5 bases from J, with 11 bases in between. CDR3 nucleotides: TGTGCCAGCAGTTTATATGCAGGGGGGACCGGGGAGCTGTTTTTT. It codes for CASSLYAGGTGELFF. The full variable domain, completed using reference TRBV28 and TRBJ2-2, is DVKVTQSSRYLVKRTGEKVFLECVQDMDHENMFWYRQDPGLGLRLIYFSYDVKMKEKGDIPEGYSVSREKKERFSLILESASTNQTSMYLCASSLYAGGTGELFFGEGSRLTVL.

This clone came up a few times. V gene TRBV27 combines with J gene TRBJ1-2; D gene unclear. Trimming stripped 6 bases from V and 1 base from J, with 9 bases between. Germline V gene data show CDR1 as MNHEY and CDR2 as SMNVEV (reference sequence). The length of the CDR3 is 13 residues. The CDR3 DNA reads TGTGCCAGCAGACAAGAGAATAACTATGGCTACACCTTC. Translation: CASRQENNYGYTF.

The J gene is TRBJ2-3, the V gene TRBV27; D is possibly TRBD2 (6 bases). Deletions cut 2 bases from V and 0 bases from J, with 9 bases between. CDR3 length: 15 amino acids. CDR1 is MNHEY, CDR2 SMNVEV, per germline (reference sequence). DNA of the CDR3: TGTGCCAGCAGTTTAATGGGGACTAGCACAGATACGCAGTATTTT. Translating gives CASSLMGTSTDTQYF.

The chain is built from TRBV19 and TRBJ2-5; possible D gene TRBD1, 5 bases. Trimming shortened V by 5 bases and J by 7 bases, and 17 bases separated the two germline ends. The germline CDR1 and CDR2 sequences are LNHDA and SQIVND (reference sequence). There are 14 residues in the CDR3. The CDR3 protein is CASSPRGHSGTQYF. CDR3 coding DNA: TGTGCCAGTAGTCCAAGGGGCCACTCTGGGACCCAGTACTTC. The entire variable domain, with the rest obtained from reference TRBV19 and TRBJ2-5, is as follows: DGGITQSPKYLFRKEGQNVTLSCEQNLNHDAMYWYRQDPGQGLRLIYYSQIVNDFQKGDIAEGYSVSREKKESFPLTVTSAQKNPTAFYLCASSPRGHSGTQYFGPGTRLLVL.

The gene calls are TRBV11-2 and TRBJ2-4; D might be TRBD1 (6 bases). CDR1 and CDR2 (germline): SGHAT, FQNNGV. V was clipped by 3 bases and J by 3 bases, with 12 bases between them. The CDR3 totals 15 residues. This CDR3 reads CASSFTRGNKNIQYF. The CDR3 DNA reads as TGTGCCAGCAGCTTCACGAGGGGGAACAAAAACATTCAGTACTTC.

The chain uses TRBV27 and TRBJ1-1, with D unresolved. The CDR3 length is 13 residues. The V gene's germline CDR1 is MNHEY and CDR2 SMNVEV (reference sequence). The V end lost 3 bases, the J end lost 4 bases, and 9 bases lay between the germline ends. The CDR3 spells CASSFLGPTEAFF. DNA of the CDR3: TGTGCCAGCAGTTTCTTGGGTCCCACTGAAGCTTTCTTT.

The table lists this clone with a count of one. Within the sample, other DNA sequences also encode this same CDR3. V and J are TRBV28 and TRBJ2-7; D unclear. Deletions cut 1 base from V and 4 bases from J, with 5 bases between. Germline CDR1 and CDR2: MDHEN and SYDVKM. There are 12 residues in the CDR3. As DNA, the CDR3 is TGTGCCAGCAGTTTATCTAGGTACGAGCAGTACTTC. This encodes CASSLSRYEQYF. The full variable domain, its missing parts supplied by reference TRBV28 and TRBJ2-7, is DVKVTQSSRYLVKRTGEKVFLECVQDMDHENMFWYRQDPGLGLRLIYFSYDVKMKEKGDIPEGYSVSREKKERFSLILESASTNQTSMYLCASSLSRYEQYFGPGTRLTVT.

This chain joins TRBV10-3 and TRBJ2-7; 11 bases are a match to TRBD2. The germline CDR1 and CDR2 sequences are ENHRY and SYGVKD. The length of the CDR3 is 16 residues. Trimming cost V 2 bases and J 5 bases; bases outside gene matches: 8. The CDR3 DNA reads TGTGCCATCAGTGAGCACTCTAGCGGGAGGAAAAACGAGCAGTACTTC. Its translation is CAISEHSSGRKNEQYF.

A remark on this clone: Within the sample, other DNA sequences also encode this same CDR3. This chain uses TRBV27 with TRBJ2-2, with D unresolved. The CDR3 length is 14 residues. Trimming took 3 bases from V and 1 from J, leaving 6 bases between them. From germline, CDR1 is MNHEY and CDR2 SMNVEV (reference sequence). For the CDR3, the DNA is TGTGCCAGCAGTTTCAGTCTGAACACCGGGGAGCTGTTTTTT. Translating it yields CASSFSLNTGELFF.

The chain combines TRBV7-6 with TRBJ1-2; D may be TRBD1 (5 bases). The CDR3 contains 16 residues. Deletions cut 5 bases from V and 4 bases from J, with 20 bases between. Germline loops: CDR1 SGHVS, CDR2 FNYEAQ. CDR3 region: CASSPSSGQRSYGYTF. As DNA, the CDR3 is TGTGCCAGCAGCCCATCCTCCGGACAACGATCCTATGGCTACACCTTC.

V and J are TRBV6-5 and TRBJ1-1, with 8 bases matching TRBD1. CDR1 and CDR2 from the germline V gene are MNHEY and SVGAGI. CDR3 length: 14 amino acids. Trimming at V came to 6 bases and at J to 3 bases, leaving 6 bases not matched to a gene. The CDR3 DNA reads TGTGCCAGCAGCGGGACAGGAGGGGACACTGAAGCTTTCTTT. Translated, it gives CASSGTGGDTEAFF.

A single count supports this clone. The chain combines TRBV7-9 with TRBJ1-1; TRBD1 is a possible D gene (6 bases). The CDR3 consists of 16 residues. V was shortened by 5 bases and J by 3 bases, with 19 bases between the two germline ends. CDR1 is SEHNR and CDR2 is FQNEAQ in the germline V gene (reference sequence). This CDR3 reads CASSLRQVGGDTEAFF. CDR3 in DNA: TGTGCCAGCAGCCTACGACAGGTCGGTGGGGACACTGAAGCTTTCTTT.

The V and J genes are TRBV6-1 and TRBJ2-2, with D perhaps given as TRBD1 or TRBD2 (6 bases each). This CDR3 comprises 15 residues. The germline V and J ends were trimmed by 3 bases and 7 bases, with 15 bases remaining between them. Germline CDR1 MNHNS, CDR2 SASEGT. The CDR3 DNA is TGTGCCAGCAGTGAGTTTCGGGGGCCAGGCGGGGAGCTGTTTTTT. It specifies CASSEFRGPGGELFF.